The TCR beta chain described here comes from a study of cytomegalovirus exposure and HLA in healthy donors. Whole-study findings and limits: The study flagged 150 to 200 TCR beta chains as cytomegalovirus-associated.

This CDR3 is built from 15 residues. Between the trimmed V and J ends, which lost 3 bases and 2 bases, there was a span of 15 bases. CDR1 and CDR2 from the germline V gene are SGHKS and YYEKEE (reference sequence). Remarks on this clone: No antigen is known for it.

The protocol was immunoSEQ multiplex PCR, while the TCRdb copy is restricted to in-frame clones and leaves out a portion. The data hold approximately 150,000 clones, with around 90% observed a single time. The V and J genes are TRBV5-5 and TRBJ2-7; possible D gene TRBD2, 6 bases. The receptor was derived from a man aged 18 to 29 in good health and CMV-seropositive. The specimen sequenced was PBMCs. The CDR3 DNA reads TGTGCCAGCAGCTCCCGGGAGCGATCGCCCTACGAGCAGTACTTC. It is translated as CASSSRERSPYEQYF.